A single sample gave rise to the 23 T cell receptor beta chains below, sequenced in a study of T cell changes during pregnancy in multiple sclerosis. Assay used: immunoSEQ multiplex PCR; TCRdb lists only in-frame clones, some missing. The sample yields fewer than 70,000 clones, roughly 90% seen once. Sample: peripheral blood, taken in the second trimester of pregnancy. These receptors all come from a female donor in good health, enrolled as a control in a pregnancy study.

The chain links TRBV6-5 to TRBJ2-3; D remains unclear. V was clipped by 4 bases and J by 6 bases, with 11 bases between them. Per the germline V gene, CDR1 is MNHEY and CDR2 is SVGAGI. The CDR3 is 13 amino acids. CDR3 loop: CASSSGRWDTQYF. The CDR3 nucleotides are TGTGCCAGCAGTTCTGGCAGGTGGGATACGCAGTATTTT.

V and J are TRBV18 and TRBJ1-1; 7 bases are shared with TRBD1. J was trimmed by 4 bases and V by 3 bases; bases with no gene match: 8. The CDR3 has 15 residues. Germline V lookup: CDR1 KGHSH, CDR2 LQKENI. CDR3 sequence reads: CASSPRDSVSTEAFF. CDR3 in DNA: TGTGCCAGCTCACCCAGGGACAGCGTCAGCACTGAAGCTTTCTTT.

The CDR3 reads CATSLQGSEAFF. CDR3 nucleotide sequence: TGTGCCACCAGTCTGCAGGGGAGTGAAGCTTTCTTT. The genes are TRBV15 and TRBJ1-1; D is possibly TRBD1 (6 bases). V was trimmed by 6 bases and J by 7 bases, leaving 12 bases between them. The CDR3 is made up of 12 amino acids. From germline, CDR1 is LNHNV and CDR2 YYDKDF (reference sequence).

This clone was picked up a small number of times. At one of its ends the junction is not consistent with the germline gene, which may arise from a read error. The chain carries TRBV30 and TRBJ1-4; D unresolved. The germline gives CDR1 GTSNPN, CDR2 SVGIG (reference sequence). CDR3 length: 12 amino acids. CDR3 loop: CAWSAIATPEVF. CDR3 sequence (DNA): TGTGCCTGGAGTGCCATCGCCACCCCAGAGGTTTTT.

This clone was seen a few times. CDR3 sequence (DNA): TGTGCCAGCACTACGGACAGTTACTCTGGAAACACCATATATTTT. Protein product: CASTTDSYSGNTIYF. This chain joins TRBV2 and TRBJ1-3; maybe TRBD1 (6 bases). The ends were cut back, 7 bases at V and 0 bases at J, with 13 bases in the middle. The CDR3 totals 15 residues. Germline values: CDR1 SNHLY, CDR2 FYNNEI. Using reference TRBV2 and TRBJ1-3 for the parts outside the CDR3, the full variable domain is EPEVTQTPSHQVTQMGQEVILRCVPISNHLYFYWYRQILGQKVEFLVSFYNNEISEKSEIFDDQFSVERPDGSNFTLKIRSTKLEDSAMYFCASTTDSYSGNTIYFGEGSWLTVV.

The CDR3 loop reads CASSLGPGFNEQFF. CDR3 sequence (DNA): TGTGCCAGCAGCCTGGGGCCCGGTTTCAATGAGCAGTTCTTC. This rearrangement joins TRBV13 to TRBJ2-1; possible D gene TRBD1, 5 bases. The CDR3 covers 14 residues. V lost 5 bases to trimming and J lost 6 bases, with 14 bases between them. CDR1 is PRHDT and CDR2 is FYEKMQ in the germline V gene (reference sequence).

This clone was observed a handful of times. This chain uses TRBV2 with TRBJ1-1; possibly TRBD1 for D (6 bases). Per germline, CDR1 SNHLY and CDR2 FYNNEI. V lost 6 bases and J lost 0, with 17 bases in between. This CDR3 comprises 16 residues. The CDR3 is CASRGGVDSMNTEAFF. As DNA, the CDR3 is TGTGCCAGCAGGGGAGGGGTGGACAGCATGAACACTGAAGCTTTCTTT.

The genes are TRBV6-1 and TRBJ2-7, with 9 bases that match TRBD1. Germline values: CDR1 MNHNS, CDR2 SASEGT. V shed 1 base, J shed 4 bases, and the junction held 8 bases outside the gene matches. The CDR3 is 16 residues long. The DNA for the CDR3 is TGTGCCAGCAGTGAAGTCCCGGGACAGGGTGGATACGAGCAGTACTTC. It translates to CASSEVPGQGGYEQYF.

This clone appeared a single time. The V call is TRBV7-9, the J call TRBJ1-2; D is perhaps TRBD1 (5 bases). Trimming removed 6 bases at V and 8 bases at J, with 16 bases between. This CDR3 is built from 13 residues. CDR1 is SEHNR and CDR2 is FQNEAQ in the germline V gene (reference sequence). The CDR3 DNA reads TGTGCCAGCAGTTGGGAGGGGCTAGGAGGCTACACCTTC. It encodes CASSWEGLGGYTF.

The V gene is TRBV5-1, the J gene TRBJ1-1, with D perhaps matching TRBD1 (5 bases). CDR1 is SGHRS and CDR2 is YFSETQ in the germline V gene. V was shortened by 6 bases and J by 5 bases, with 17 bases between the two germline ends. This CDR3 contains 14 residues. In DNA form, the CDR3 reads TGCGCCAGCACCCTTGAGTGGGGGGGGACTGAAGCTTTCTTT. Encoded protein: CASTLEWGGTEAFF.

Here the CDR3 reads CASSSRPGEQYF. CDR3 sequence (DNA): TGTGCCAGCAGCTCCCGGCCGGGTGAGCAGTACTTC. The chain carries TRBV7-9 and TRBJ2-7; no reliable D call. This CDR3 is 12 amino acids long. CDR1 and CDR2 from the germline V gene are SEHNR and FQNEAQ (reference sequence). Trimming removed 4 bases at V and 7 bases at J, with 11 bases between.

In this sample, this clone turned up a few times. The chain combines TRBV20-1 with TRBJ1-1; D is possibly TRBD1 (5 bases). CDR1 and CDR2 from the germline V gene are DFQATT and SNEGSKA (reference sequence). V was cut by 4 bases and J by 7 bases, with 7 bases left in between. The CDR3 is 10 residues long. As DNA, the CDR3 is TGCAGTGCTATCAGGGTTGAAGCTTTCTTT. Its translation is CSAIRVEAFF.

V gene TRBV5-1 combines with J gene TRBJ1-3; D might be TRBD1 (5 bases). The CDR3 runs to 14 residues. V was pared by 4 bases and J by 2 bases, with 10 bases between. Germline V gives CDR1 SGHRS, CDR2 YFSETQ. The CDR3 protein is CASSPGVAGNTIYF. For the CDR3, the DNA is TGCGCCAGCAGCCCGGGGGTAGCTGGAAACACCATATATTTT.

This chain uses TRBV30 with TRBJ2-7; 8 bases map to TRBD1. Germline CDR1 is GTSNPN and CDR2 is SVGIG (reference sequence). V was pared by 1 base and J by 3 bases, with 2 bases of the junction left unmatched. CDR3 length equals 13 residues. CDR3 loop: CAWSADRGYEQYF. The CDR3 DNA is TGTGCCTGGAGTGCTGACAGGGGCTACGAGCAGTACTTC.

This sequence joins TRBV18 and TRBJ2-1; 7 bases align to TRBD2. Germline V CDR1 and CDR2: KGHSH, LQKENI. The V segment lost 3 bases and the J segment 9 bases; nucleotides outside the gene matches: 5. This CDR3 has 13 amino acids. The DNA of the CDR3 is TGTGCCAGCTCACCTTTGGCGGGAGTTGAGCAGTTCTTC. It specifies CASSPLAGVEQFF. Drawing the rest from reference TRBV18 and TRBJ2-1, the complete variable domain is NAGVMQNPRHLVRRRGQEARLRCSPMKGHSHVYWYRQLPEEGLKFMVYLQKENIIDESGMPKERFSAEFPKEGPSILRIQQVVRGDSAAYFCASSPLAGVEQFFGPGTRLTVL.

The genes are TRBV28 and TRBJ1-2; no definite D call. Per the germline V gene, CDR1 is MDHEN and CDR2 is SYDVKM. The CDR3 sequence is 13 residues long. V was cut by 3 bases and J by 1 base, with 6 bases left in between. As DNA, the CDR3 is TGTGCCAGCAGTTTCAACAGTAACTATGGCTACACCTTC. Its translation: CASSFNSNYGYTF.

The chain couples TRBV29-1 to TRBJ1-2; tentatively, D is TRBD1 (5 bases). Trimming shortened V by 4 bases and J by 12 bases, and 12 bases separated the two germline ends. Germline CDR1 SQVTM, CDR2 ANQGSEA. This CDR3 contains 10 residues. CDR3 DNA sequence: TGCAGCGTTGGGGCCAGGGATCACACCTTC. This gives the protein CSVGARDHTF.

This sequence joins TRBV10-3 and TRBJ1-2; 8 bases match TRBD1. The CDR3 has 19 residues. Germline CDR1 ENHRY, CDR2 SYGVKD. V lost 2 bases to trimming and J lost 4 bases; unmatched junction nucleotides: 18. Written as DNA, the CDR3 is TGTGCCATCAGTGAGCGCCGTCAGACAGGGGTACATATTCTCTATGGCTACACCTTC. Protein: CAISERRQTGVHILYGYTF.

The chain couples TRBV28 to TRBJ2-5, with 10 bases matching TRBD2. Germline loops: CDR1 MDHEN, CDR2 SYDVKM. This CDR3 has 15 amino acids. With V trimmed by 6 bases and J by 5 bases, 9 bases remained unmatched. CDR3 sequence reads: CASRPGTSVGETQYF. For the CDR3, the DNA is TGTGCCAGCAGGCCCGGGACTAGCGTCGGGGAGACCCAGTACTTC. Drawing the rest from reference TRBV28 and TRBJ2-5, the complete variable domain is DVKVTQSSRYLVKRTGEKVFLECVQDMDHENMFWYRQDPGLGLRLIYFSYDVKMKEKGDIPEGYSVSREKKERFSLILESASTNQTSMYLCASRPGTSVGETQYFGPGTRLLVL.

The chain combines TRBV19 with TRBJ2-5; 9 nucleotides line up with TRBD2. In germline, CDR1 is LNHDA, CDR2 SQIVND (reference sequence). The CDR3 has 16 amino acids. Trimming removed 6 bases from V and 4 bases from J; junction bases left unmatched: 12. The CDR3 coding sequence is TGTGCCAGTAGCCCCGGAAGTTCACTAGCGGGAGAGACCCAGTACTTC. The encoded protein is CASSPGSSLAGETQYF.

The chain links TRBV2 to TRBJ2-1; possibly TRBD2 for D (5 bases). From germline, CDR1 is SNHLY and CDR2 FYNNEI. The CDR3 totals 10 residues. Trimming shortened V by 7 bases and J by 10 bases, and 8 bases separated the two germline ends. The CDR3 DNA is TGTGCCAGCAAGACGGGGGAGCAGTTCTTC. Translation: CASKTGEQFF.

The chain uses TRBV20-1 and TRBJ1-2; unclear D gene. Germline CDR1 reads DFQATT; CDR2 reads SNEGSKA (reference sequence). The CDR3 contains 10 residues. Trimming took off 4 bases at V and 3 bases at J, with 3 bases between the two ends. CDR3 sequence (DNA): TGCAGTGCTACCGACTATGGCTACACCTTC. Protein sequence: CSATDYGYTF.

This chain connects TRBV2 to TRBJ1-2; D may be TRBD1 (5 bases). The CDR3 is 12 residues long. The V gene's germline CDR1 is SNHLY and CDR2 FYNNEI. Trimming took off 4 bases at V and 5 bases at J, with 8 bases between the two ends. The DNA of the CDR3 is TGTGCCAGCAGTGTTGGGGCGTATGGCTACACCTTC. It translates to CASSVGAYGYTF.